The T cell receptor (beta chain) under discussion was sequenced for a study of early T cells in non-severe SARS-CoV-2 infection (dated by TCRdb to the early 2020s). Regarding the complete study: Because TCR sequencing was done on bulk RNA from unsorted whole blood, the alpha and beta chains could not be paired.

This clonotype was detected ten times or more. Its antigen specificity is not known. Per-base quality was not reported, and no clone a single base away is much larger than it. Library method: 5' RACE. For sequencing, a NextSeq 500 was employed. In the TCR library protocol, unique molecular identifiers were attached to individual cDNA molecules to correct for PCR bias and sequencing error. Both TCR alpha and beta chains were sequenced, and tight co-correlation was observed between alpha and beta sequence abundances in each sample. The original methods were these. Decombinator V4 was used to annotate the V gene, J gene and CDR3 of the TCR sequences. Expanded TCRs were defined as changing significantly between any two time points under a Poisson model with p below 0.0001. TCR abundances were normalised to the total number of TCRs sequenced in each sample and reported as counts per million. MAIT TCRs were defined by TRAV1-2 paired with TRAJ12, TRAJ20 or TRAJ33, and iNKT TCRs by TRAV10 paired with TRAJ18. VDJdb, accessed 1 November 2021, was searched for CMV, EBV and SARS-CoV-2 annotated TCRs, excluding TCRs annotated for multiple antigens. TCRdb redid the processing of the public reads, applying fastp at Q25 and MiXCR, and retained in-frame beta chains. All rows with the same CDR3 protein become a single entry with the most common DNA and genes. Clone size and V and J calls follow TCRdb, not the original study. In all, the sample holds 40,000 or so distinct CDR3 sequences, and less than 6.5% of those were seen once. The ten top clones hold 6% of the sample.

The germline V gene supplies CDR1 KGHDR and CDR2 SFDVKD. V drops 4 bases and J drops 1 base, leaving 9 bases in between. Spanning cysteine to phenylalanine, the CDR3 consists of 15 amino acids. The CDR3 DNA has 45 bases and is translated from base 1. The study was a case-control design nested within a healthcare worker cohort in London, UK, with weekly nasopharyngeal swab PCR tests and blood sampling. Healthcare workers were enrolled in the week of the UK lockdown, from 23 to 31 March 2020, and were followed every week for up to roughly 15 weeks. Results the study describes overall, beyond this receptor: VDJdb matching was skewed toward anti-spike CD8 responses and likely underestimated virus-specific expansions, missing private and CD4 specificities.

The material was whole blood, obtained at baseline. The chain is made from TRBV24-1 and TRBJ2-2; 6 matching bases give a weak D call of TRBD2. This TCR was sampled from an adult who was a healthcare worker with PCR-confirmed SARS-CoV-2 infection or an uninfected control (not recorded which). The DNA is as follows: TGTGCCACCAGTGACCCTAGCGTGAACACCGGGGAGCTGTTTTTT. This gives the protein CATSDPSVNTGELFF.